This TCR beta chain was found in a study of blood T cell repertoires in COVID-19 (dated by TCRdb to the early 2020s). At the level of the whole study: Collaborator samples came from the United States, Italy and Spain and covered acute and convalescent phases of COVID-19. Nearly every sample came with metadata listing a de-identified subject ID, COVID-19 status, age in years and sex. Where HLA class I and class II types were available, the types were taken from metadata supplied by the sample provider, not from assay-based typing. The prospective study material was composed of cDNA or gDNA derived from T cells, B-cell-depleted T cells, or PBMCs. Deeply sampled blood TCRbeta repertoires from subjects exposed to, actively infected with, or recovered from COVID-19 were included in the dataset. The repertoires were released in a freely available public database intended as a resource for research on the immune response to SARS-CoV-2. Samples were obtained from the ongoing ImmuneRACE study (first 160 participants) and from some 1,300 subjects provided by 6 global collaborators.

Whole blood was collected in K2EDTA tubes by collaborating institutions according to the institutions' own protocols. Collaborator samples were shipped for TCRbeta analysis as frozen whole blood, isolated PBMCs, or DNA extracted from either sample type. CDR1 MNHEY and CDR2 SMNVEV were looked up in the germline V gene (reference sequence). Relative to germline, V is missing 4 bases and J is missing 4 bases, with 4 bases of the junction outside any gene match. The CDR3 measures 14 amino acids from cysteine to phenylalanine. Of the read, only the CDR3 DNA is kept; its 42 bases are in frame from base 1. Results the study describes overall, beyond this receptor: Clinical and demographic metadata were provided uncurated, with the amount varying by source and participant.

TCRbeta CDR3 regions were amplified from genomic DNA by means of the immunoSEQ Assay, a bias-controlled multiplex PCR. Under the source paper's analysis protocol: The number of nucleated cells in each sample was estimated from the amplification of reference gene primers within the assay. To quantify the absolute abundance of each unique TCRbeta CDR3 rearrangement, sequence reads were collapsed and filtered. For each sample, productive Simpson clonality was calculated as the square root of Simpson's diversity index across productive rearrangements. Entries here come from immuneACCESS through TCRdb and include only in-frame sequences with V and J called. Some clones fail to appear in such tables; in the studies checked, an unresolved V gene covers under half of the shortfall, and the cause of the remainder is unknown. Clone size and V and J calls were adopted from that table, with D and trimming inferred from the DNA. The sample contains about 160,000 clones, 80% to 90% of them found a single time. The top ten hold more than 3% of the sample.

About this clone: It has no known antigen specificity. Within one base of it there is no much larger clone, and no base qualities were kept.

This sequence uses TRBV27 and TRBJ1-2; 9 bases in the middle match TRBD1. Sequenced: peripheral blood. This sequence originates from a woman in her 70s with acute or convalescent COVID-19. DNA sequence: TGTGCCAGCAGTTCAGGACAGGGGAGCTATGGCTACACCTTC. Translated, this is CASSSGQGSYGYTF.